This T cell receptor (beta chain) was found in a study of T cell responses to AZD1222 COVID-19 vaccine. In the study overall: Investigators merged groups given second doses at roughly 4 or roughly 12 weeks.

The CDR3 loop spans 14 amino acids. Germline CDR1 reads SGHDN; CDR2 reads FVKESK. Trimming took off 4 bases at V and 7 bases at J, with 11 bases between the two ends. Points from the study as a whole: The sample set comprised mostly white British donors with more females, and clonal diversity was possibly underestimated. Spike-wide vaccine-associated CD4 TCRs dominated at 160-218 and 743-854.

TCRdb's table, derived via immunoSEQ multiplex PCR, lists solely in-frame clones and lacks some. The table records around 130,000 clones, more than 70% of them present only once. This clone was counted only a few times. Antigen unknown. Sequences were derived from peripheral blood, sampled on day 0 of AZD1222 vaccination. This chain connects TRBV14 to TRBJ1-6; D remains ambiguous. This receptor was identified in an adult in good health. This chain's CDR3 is CASSPQVFNSPLHF. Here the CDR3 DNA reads TGTGCCAGCAGCCCTCAGGTTTTCAATTCACCCCTCCACTTT.